This T cell receptor (beta chain) is from a study of human T cells and chemical hapten exposure. The time point is: pre-sensitization, week 0. Treatment denoted: therapeutic diphenylcyclopropenone sensitization with weekly scalp DPC. Germline V gene data show CDR1 as LGHDT and CDR2 as YNNKEL (reference sequence). The junction had 11 bases not matched to a gene; V was cut back by 3 bases and J by 3 bases. The CDR3 runs to 18 residues. Each CDR3 protein is one row after TCRdb ran MiXCR on the RACE reads. The data show around 380,000 distinct CDR3 sequences, 4.5% to 7% seen once. This clonotype showed up just a few times.

Sequencing used whole blood, obtained in connection with sensitization to the hapten diphenylcyclopropenone (DPC). The chain joins TRBV3-1 to TRBJ2-3, with TRBD2 matching over 11 bases. This receptor was obtained from a woman aged 18-29 years with alopecia areata. Some clones in this sample may be carry-over from other donors' samples. The CDR3: CASSHRLPGLAATDTQYF. In DNA, the CDR3 is TGTGCCAGCAGCCATAGATTACCGGGACTAGCGGCAACAGATACGCAGTATTTT.